This T cell receptor (beta chain) was obtained from a study of blood T cell repertoires in COVID-19. Background on the study: Samples representing acute and convalescent COVID-19 were sourced from the United States, Italy and Spain. PBMCs, B-cell-depleted T cells, or T cells were the source of the cDNA or gDNA that made up the material.

The V and J ends lost 1 base and 8 bases respectively, with 15 bases between them. This CDR3 is built from 15 residues. Germline lookup yields CDR1 SGHRS and CDR2 YFSETQ. Authors' analysis steps: Nucleated cell counts were estimated from reference gene primer amplification. The method was immunoSEQ multiplex PCR; TCRdb's version includes in-frame clones alone and lacks a portion of them. The DNA was the basis for D and trimming; V, J and clone size are from that table. The sample holds about 190,000 clones; under 80% are singletons and the top ten take under 15%. The chain combines TRBV5-1 with TRBJ1-4, with D possibly TRBD1 on 5 matching bases. The sequenced sample consisted of peripheral blood. The clonotype was recovered from a woman aged 50 to 60 with acute or convalescent COVID-19. The CDR3 DNA reads TGCGCCAGCAGCTTGACCCGCAGGGAAGACGAAAAACTGTTTTTT. Residues: CASSLTRREDEKLFF. Together with reference TRBV5-1 and TRBJ1-4, the CDR3 gives the full variable domain: KAGVTQTPRYLIKTRGQQVTLSCSPISGHRSVSWYQQTPGQGLQFLFEYFSETQRNKGNFPGRFSGRQFSNSRSEMNVSTLELGDSALYLCASSLTRREDEKLFFGSGTQLSVL.